The entry that follows covers one TCR beta chain sequence. No antigen is known for it. Cells designated naive CD8 were CD45RO-negative and were positively selected for CCR7, with terminally differentiated effector memory CD45RA+ cells excluded. TCRdb's table, derived via immunoSEQ multiplex PCR, lists solely in-frame clones and lacks some. The sample records around 580,000 clones, 95% to 98% being singletons. Germline-derived CDR1 and CDR2 are SSHAT and FNYEAQ (reference sequence). The CDR3 spans 17 residues. V was cut by 2 bases and J by 5 bases, with 21 bases left in between. This record belongs to a study of shared clonotypes between healthy human individuals. General observations from the study: Some clonotypes were shared by all four sorted-subset donors, while others were not shared. The non-shared ones had lower generation probabilities than the shared ones.

The V call is TRBV7-7, the J call TRBJ2-5, with a weak D call TRBD1 (6 bases). Sequenced material: naive CD8+ T cells sorted from blood. The sequence was obtained from a man younger than 45 in good health. Here the CDR3 DNA reads TGTGCCAGCAGCTTAAGGGTCACAGGGAGAGGTCCGGAGACCCAGTACTTC. Translation gives CASSLRVTGRGPETQYF.